Here is one T cell receptor beta chain with its context. Its antigen target is currently unknown. Nothing much larger sits one base from this clone, and base qualities are not available. CDR1 is given as SGHTA and CDR2 as FQGTGA, both from the germline V gene. V ends up 5 bases short and J 12 bases short, with an unmatched junction base count of 17. The CDR3 starts with the cysteine, ends with the phenylalanine, and has 16 residues. The read is trimmed to its CDR3 DNA, 48 bases read in frame from base 1. This sample is drawn from a study of T cell responses to AZD1222 COVID-19 vaccine (dated by TCRdb to the early 2020s). With regard to the full study: A total of about 250 trial participants underwent TCR sequencing, of whom about 200 had received two doses of AZD1222 and roughly 26 had received two doses of the MenACWY control vaccine. Trial participants were enrolled by age into 18-55, 56-69 and 70-plus year subgroups, with about 150, 27 and 61 TCR-sequenced participants respectively.

The paper's findings and limits, for the study overall: The 56-69-year group was small, and its depth increase did not reach significance, likely because of low power. The vaccine-associated CD4 TCRs covered the entire spike protein, and the dominant responses fell in regions 160-218 and 743-854. Because no day 14 peak-response samples were available, repertoires were characterized only after the peak T cell response. Participants were mostly white British, with more females than males. The authors suggested clonal diversity may have been underestimated. Only five to seven AZD1222 recipients were SARS-CoV-2 seropositive at baseline, limiting conclusions about previously exposed vaccinees. After two AZD1222 doses, both the breadth and the depth of spike-specific TCRs were significantly higher than at day 0 and than in MenACWY recipients. Reportedly, close to half of the unique spike-specific TCRs recognized epitopes lying outside the regions that are mutated in the B.1.351 and B.1.1.7 variants.

The CDR3 regions of human TCRbeta chains were analyzed by immunosequencing. The study's own analysis went as follows. TCRs in the repertoires were compared against a reference library of SARS-CoV-2-specific TCRs that had been generated with the MIRA antigen-specificity platform. Breadth was defined as the fraction of unique TCRs that were SARS-CoV-2-associated, and depth was defined as the fraction of total T cells that were SARS-CoV-2-associated. Using the MIRA data, every spike-specific TCR was mapped to the spike region that the TCR reacted to and assigned to either a CD4 or a CD8 class. Log10-transformed breadth and depth values were compared by one-way ANOVA with Sidak's multiple comparisons tests. Sourced from immuneACCESS, this table was stored by TCRdb with only in-frame sequences that have V and J called. A share of the clones is absent; for the studies checked, an unresolved V gene accounts for under half, and the remainder has no known explanation. Clonal size and the V and J genes are those of that table, whereas D and trimming came from the DNA. This sample comprises 150,000 to 200,000 clones, just over 90% of them detected only once. The top ten constitute approximately 1.6% of the sample.

This specimen's time point label, per the study, means: about 28 days (+/-7) after the second vaccine dose. AZD1222 recipients given second doses at about 4 weeks or at about 12 weeks were pooled, since spike-specific TCR depth and breadth were not found to differ between the two schedules. Vaccinee samples came from UK trials COV001 and COV002, including a single-blind randomized controlled phase 2/3 trial of AZD1222 (ChAdOx1 nCoV-19) in healthy adults. For TCRbeta chain sequencing, PBMC samples from trial participants were taken at day 0 and at day 28 after the second dose. Material: peripheral blood, obtained 28 days after the second AZD1222 dose. This clonotype was obtained from an adult who received the AZD1222 COVID-19 vaccine. The chain employs TRBV7-3 and TRBJ2-1; 9 middle bases align to TRBD2. CDR3 sequence: CASSPGGASGRSGQFF. The DNA sequence reads TGTGCCAGCAGCCCTGGAGGGGCGAGCGGGAGGTCCGGGCAGTTCTTC. Supplemented by the reference TRBV7-3 and TRBJ2-1 proteins around the CDR3, the complete variable domain is GAGVSQTPSNKVTEKGKYVELRCDPISGHTALYWYRQSLGQGPEFLIYFQGTGAADDSGLPNDRFFAVRPEGSVSTLKIQRTERGDSAVYLCASSPGGASGRSGQFFGPGTRLTVL.